This T cell receptor beta chain comes out of a study of blood T cell repertoires in COVID-19. Study-wide context: The United States, Italy and Spain were the sources of the acute and convalescent COVID-19 samples.

Germline CDR1 and CDR2: SGHRS and YFSETQ. Trimming shortened V by 0 bases and J by 4 bases, and 19 bases separated the two germline ends. This CDR3 has 17 residues. TCRdb's table, derived via immunoSEQ multiplex PCR, lists solely in-frame clones and lacks some. The sample records 300,000 to 400,000 clones, around 87% being singletons. The rearrangement links TRBV5-1 to TRBJ1-2, with TRBD1 as a possible D gene (6 bases). The clonotype originates from a man aged 50 to 60 with active or convalescent COVID-19. The sequenced sample was peripheral blood. The CDR3 sequence: CASSLDNPDSGAYGYTF. The CDR3 DNA sequence: TGCGCCAGCAGCTTGGATAACCCGGACAGTGGTGCCTATGGCTACACCTTC.